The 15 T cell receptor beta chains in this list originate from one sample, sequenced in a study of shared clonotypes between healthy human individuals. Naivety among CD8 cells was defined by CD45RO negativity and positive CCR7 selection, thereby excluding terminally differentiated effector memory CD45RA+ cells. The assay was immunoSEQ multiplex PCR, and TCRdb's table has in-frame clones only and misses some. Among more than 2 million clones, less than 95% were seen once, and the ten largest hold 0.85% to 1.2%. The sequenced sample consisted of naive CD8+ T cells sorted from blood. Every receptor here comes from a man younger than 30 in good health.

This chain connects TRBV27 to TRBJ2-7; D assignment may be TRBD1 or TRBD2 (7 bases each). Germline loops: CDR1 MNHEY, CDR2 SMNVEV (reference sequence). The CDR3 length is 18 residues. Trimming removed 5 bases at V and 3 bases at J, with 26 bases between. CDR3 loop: CASSPEGADGERGYEQYF. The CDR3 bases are TGTGCCAGCAGTCCAGAGGGGGCTGACGGAGAGCGGGGCTACGAGCAGTACTTC.

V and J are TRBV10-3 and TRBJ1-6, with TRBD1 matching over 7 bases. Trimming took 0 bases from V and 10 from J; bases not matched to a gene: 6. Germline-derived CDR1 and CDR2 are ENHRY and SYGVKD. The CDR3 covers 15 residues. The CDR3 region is CAISESQGYGSPLHF. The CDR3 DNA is TGTGCCATCAGTGAGTCACAGGGGTATGGATCACCCCTCCACTTT.

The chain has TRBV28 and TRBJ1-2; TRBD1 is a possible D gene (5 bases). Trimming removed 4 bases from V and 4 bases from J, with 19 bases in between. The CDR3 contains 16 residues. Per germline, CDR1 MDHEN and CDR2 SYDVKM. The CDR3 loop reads CASSSPQQEDPYGYTF. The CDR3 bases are TGTGCCAGCAGTTCTCCTCAACAGGAAGATCCCTATGGCTACACCTTC.

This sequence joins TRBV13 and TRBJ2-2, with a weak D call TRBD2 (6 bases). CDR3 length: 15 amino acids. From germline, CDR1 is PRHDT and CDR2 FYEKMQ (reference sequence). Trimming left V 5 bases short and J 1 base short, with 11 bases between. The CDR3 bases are TGTGCCAGCAGCCCCATTAGCGGGAACACCGGGGAGCTGTTTTTT. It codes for CASSPISGNTGELFF.

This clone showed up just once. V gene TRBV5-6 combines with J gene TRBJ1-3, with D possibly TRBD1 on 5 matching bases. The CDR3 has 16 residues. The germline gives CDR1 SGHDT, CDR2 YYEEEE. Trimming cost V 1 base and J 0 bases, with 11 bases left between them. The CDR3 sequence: CASSLPGHYSGNTIYF. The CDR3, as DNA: TGTGCCAGCAGCTTGCCCGGACATTACTCTGGAAACACCATATATTTT.

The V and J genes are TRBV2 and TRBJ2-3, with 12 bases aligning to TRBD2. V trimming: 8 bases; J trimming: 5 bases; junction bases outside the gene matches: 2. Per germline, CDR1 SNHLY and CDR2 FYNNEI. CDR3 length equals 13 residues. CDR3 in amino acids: CASLGLAGDTQYF. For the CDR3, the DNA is TGTGCCAGCCTGGGACTAGCGGGAGATACGCAGTATTTT.

CDR3 bases: TGTGCCAGTAGTATAGATAGGCGTCGAACAGATACGCAGTATTTT. Translating gives CASSIDRRRTDTQYF. The chain joins TRBV19 to TRBJ2-3; D uncertain. V dropped 0 bases and J dropped 3 bases, with 10 bases sitting between them. Germline lookup yields CDR1 LNHDA and CDR2 SQIVND (reference sequence). The CDR3 is 15 residues long.

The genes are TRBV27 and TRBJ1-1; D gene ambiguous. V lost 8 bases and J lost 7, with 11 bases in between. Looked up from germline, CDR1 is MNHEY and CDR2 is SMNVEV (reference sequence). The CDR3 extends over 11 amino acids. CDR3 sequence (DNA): TGTGCCAGCTCTACTGGGGTTGAAGCTTTCTTT. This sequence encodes CASSTGVEAFF.

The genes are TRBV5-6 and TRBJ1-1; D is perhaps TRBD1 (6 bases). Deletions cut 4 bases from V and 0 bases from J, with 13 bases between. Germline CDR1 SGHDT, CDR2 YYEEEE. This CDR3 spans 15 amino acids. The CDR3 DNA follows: TGTGCCAGCAGCGAACCGGGACACCTGAACACTGAAGCTTTCTTT. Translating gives CASSEPGHLNTEAFF.

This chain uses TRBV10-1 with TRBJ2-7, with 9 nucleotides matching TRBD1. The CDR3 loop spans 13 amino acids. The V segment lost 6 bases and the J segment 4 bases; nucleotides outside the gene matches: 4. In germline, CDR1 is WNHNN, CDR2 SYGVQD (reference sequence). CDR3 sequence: CASRGQGRYEQYF. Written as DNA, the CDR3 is TGCGCCAGCAGAGGACAGGGGAGGTACGAGCAGTACTTC.

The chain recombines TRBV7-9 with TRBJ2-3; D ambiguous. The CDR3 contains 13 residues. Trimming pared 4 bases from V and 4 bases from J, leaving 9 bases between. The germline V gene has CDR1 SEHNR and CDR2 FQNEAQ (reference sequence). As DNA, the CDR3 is TGTGCCAGCAGCTCCCCTGATTCAGATACGCAGTATTTT. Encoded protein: CASSSPDSDTQYF.

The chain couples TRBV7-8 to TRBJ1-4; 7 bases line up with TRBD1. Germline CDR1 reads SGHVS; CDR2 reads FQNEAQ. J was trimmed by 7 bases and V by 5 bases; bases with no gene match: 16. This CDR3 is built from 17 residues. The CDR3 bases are TGTGCCAGCAGCCACGGACAGGTTATTTCACGGGGTGAAAAACTGTTTTTT. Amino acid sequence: CASSHGQVISRGEKLFF.

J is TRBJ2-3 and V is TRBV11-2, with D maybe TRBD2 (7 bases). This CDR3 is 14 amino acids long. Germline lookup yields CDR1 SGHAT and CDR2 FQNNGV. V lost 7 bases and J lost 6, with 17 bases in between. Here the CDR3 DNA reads TGTGCCAGCAAGGCGGGGGCGACCCAGGATACGCAGTATTTT. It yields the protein CASKAGATQDTQYF.

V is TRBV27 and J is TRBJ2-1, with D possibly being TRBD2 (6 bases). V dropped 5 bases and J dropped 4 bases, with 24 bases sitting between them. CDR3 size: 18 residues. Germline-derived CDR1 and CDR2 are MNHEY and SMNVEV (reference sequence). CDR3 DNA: TGTGCCAGCAGTGGCCTCGGCTACGGGCTAGCGCCTTACAATGAGCAGTTCTTC. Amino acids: CASSGLGYGLAPYNEQFF.

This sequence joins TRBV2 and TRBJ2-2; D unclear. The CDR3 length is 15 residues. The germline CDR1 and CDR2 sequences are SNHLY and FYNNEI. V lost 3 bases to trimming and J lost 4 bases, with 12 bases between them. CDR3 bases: TGTGCCAGCAGTGAGAAAGTCCCTTCCACCGGGGAGCTGTTTTTT. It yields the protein CASSEKVPSTGELFF. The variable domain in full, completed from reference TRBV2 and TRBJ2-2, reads EPEVTQTPSHQVTQMGQEVILRCVPISNHLYFYWYRQILGQKVEFLVSFYNNEISEKSEIFDDQFSVERPDGSNFTLKIRSTKLEDSAMYFCASSEKVPSTGELFFGEGSRLTVL.